Below are 3 T cell receptor beta chains sequenced from a single sample in a study of T cells after yellow fever vaccination (dated by TCRdb to about 2019). Library preparation used 5' RACE. The sequencer listed for this sample is Illumina HiSeq 2500. TCRdb's own reprocessing of the public reads used fastp at Q25 and MiXCR and kept productive beta chains. Every distinct CDR3 protein forms one entry, paired with its most common genes and DNA. The table for this sample lists hundreds of thousands of distinct CDR3 sequences; less than 15% of them were counted only once. 11% to 15% of the sample is in the top ten clones. The sample's treatment or condition label, decoded: live attenuated yellow fever vaccine strain. The sequencing here drew on PBMCs, taken on the day of the yellow fever booster vaccination. The receptors stem from a man younger than 45 who received the YFV17D yellow fever vaccine.

V and J are TRBV5-4 and TRBJ2-5, with TRBD2 matching over 11 bases. The V and J ends lost 5 bases and 5 bases, in that order; junction bases with no gene match: 11. The CDR3 runs 16 residues. Germline CDR1 reads SGHNT; CDR2 reads YYREEE (reference sequence). In nucleotides, the CDR3 is TGTGCCAGCAGGAGGCAACTAGCGGGAGACGGGGAGACCCAGTACTTC. Its protein is CASRRQLAGDGETQYF.

This clonotype was detected a few times. This chain joins TRBV3-1 and TRBJ2-7, with unresolved D. The CDR3 sequence is 14 residues long. Germline values: CDR1 LGHDT, CDR2 YNNKEL (reference sequence). Trimming took 2 bases from V and 2 from J, leaving 10 bases between them. DNA of the CDR3: TGTGCCAGCAGCCAAATTCCATGGACCTACGAGCAGTACTTC. Amino acids: CASSQIPWTYEQYF.

V and J are TRBV7-2 and TRBJ2-7; possibly TRBD2 for D (6 bases). The CDR3 extends over 14 amino acids. Germline V gene sequence: CDR1 SGHTA, CDR2 FQGNSA. The V and J ends lost 4 bases and 2 bases respectively, with 12 bases between them. The CDR3 is CASSYGDSAYEQYF. CDR3 nucleotide sequence: TGTGCCAGCAGCTATGGGGACTCGGCCTACGAGCAGTACTTC.